The sequence of this T cell receptor (beta chain) was determined in a study of radiation and T cells in renal cell carcinoma. Trimming removed 5 bases from V and 4 bases from J, with 11 bases in between. This CDR3 has 13 residues. Per germline, CDR1 SGHTA and CDR2 FQGNSA. Regarding time point: blood 2 weeks post-SBRT. Treatment noted: 15 Gy SBRT to primary tumor, nephrectomy 4 weeks later. Clones were sequenced by immunoSEQ multiplex PCR, and TCRdb holds only the in-frame ones, with some missing. The data hold tens of thousands of clones, with roughly 79% observed a single time. This chain joins TRBV7-2 and TRBJ1-2; no clear D. Specimen: blood, collected from a patient whose treatment included radiotherapy and nephrectomy. This clonotype was sampled from a man in his sixties with renal cell carcinoma. CDR3 in amino acids: CASSRGKGYGYTF. CDR3 nucleotide sequence: TGTGCCAGCAGCCGTGGCAAAGGCTATGGCTACACCTTC.